Listed below are T cell receptor beta chains from one sample, sequenced in a study of blood T cell repertoires in COVID-19. Clones were sequenced by immunoSEQ multiplex PCR, and TCRdb holds only the in-frame ones, with some missing. This table has some 83,000 clones, around 82% appearing once. Sequencing used peripheral blood. The receptors derive from a human donor in a cohort sampled during active COVID-19. Each CDR3 is given with its conserved first and last residue. The D gene is left open where the match is weak. Clone size is given for some rows only: seen once, a few or many times, or a class if the clone is expanded.

V gene: TRBV7-2; J gene: TRBJ2-1; D gene: -; clone size: -; CDR3 protein: CASSLAKGHEQFF; CDR3 DNA: TGTGCCAGCAGCTTAGCTAAGGGGCATGAGCAGTTCTTC
V gene: TRBV2; J gene: TRBJ2-5; D gene: -; clone size: once; CDR3 protein: CANQYQETQYF; CDR3 DNA: TGTGCCAACCAGTACCAAGAGACCCAGTACTTC
V gene: TRBV19; J gene: TRBJ1-2; D gene: -; clone size: -; CDR3 protein: CASRVPGVTNYGYTF; CDR3 DNA: TGTGCCAGTAGGGTACCAGGGGTTACTAACTATGGCTACACCTTC
V gene: TRBV9; J gene: TRBJ1-6; D gene: -; clone size: -; CDR3 protein: CASSVGADRGSPLHF; CDR3 DNA: TGTGCCAGCAGCGTAGGCGCAGATAGAGGTTCACCCCTCCACTTT
V gene: TRBV19; J gene: TRBJ1-2; D gene: TRBD1; clone size: -; CDR3 protein: CASSNRGQNYGYTF; CDR3 DNA: TGTGCCAGTAGCAACAGGGGGCAAAACTATGGCTACACCTTC
V gene: TRBV19; J gene: TRBJ2-5; D gene: TRBD1; clone size: -; CDR3 protein: CASSMWDSFQETQYF; CDR3 DNA: TGTGCCAGTAGTATGTGGGACAGCTTCCAAGAGACCCAGTACTTC
V gene: TRBV28; J gene: TRBJ1-6; D gene: TRBD1; clone size: -; CDR3 protein: CATGTGGTNSPLHF; CDR3 DNA: TGTGCCACCGGGACAGGGGGTACTAATTCACCCCTCCACTTT
V gene: TRBV4-1; J gene: TRBJ2-1; D gene: TRBD2; clone size: -; CDR3 protein: CASSLVFSGGVDEQFF; CDR3 DNA: TGCGCCAGCAGCCTTGTCTTTAGCGGGGGAGTTGATGAGCAGTTCTTC
V gene: TRBV2; J gene: TRBJ2-1; D gene: TRBD2; clone size: -; CDR3 protein: CASRAGGARGSEQFF; CDR3 DNA: TGTGCCAGCAGGGCCGGGGGGGCGCGAGGAAGTGAGCAGTTCTTC
V gene: TRBV5-1; J gene: TRBJ2-7; D gene: TRBD1; clone size: -; CDR3 protein: CASSPRTGPYEQYF; CDR3 DNA: TGCGCCAGCAGCCCGCGGACAGGACCCTACGAGCAGTACTTC
V gene: TRBV5-5; J gene: TRBJ2-5; D gene: TRBD1; clone size: once; CDR3 protein: CASSLGPDRGTETQYF; CDR3 DNA: TGTGCCAGCAGCTTGGGTCCCGACAGGGGGACAGAGACCCAGTACTTC
V gene: TRBV5-1; J gene: TRBJ2-1; D gene: TRBD2; clone size: -; CDR3 protein: CASSLAEAGGINEQFF; CDR3 DNA: TGCGCCAGCAGCTTGGCCGAGGCGGGGGGGATCAATGAGCAGTTCTTC
V gene: TRBV9; J gene: TRBJ2-5; D gene: -; clone size: -; CDR3 protein: CASSVGQGQETQYF; CDR3 DNA: TGTGCCAGCAGCGTGGGGCAGGGCCAAGAGACCCAGTACTTC
V gene: TRBV2; J gene: TRBJ2-1; D gene: -; clone size: -; CDR3 protein: CASRDSRLGPGYNEQFF; CDR3 DNA: TGTGCCAGCAGGGATAGCCGTTTAGGCCCCGGATACAATGAGCAGTTCTTC